This T cell receptor (beta chain) was sequenced during a study of T cell changes during pregnancy in multiple sclerosis. The CDR3 length is 12 residues. Profiling relied on immunoSEQ multiplex PCR, and the TCRdb table lists in-frame clones only, not all of them. The repertoire holds under 45,000 clones, with roughly 90% as singletons. This receptor was identified in a female donor with multiple sclerosis, enrolled in a pregnancy study. V usage is TRBV21-1 and J usage is TRBJ1-5. TRBV21-1 counts as a pseudogene. This sample comprised CD8+ T cells from peripheral blood mononuclear cells, obtained in the third trimester of pregnancy. In nucleotides, the CDR3 is TGTGCCAGCAGTCGGTTAGATCAGCCCCAGCATTTT. It specifies CASSRLDQPQHF.